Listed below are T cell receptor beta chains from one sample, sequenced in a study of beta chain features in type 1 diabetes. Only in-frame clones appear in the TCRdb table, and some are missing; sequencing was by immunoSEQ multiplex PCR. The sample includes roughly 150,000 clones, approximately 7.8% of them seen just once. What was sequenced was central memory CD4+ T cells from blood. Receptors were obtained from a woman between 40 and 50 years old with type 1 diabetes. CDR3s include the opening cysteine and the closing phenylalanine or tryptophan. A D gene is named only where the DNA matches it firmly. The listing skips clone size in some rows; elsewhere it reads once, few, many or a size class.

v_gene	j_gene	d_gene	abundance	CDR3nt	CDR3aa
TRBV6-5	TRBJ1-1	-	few	TGTGCCAGCAGTCGACGGGGGGAAGCTTTCTTT	CASSRRGEAFF
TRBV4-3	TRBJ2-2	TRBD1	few	TGCGCCAGCAGCCAAGTTACAGGGGACCCCGGGGAGCTGTTTTTT	CASSQVTGDPGELFF
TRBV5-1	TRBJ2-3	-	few	TGCGCCAGCAAGGGGCAGGGGACCCCCACAGATACGCAGTATTTT	CASKGQGTPTDTQYF
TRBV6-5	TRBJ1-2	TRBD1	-	TGTGCCAGCAGCGGGACAGTGAATGGCTACACCTTC	CASSGTVNGYTF
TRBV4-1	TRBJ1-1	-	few	TGCGCCAGCAGCCAAGACCCTTGGTCAGGGAACACTGAAGCTTTCTTT	CASSQDPWSGNTEAFF
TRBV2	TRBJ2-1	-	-	TGTGCCAGCAGTGCTAGCTCGTTCAGTGATGAGCAGTTCTTC	CASSASSFSDEQFF
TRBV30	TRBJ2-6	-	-	TGTGCCTGGAGTACGGGAAACGCTGGGGCCAACGTCCTGACTTTC	CAWSTGNAGANVLTF
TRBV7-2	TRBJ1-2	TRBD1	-	TGTGCCAGCGGCTCGACAGGGCAGGGCTACACCTTC	CASGSTGQGYTF
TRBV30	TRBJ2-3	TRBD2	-	TGTGCCTGGAGTGTACGTGGGACTAGCGGGCCCGGGGGTACGCAGTATTTT	CAWSVRGTSGPGGTQYF
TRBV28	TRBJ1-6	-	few	TGTGCCAGCAGTCCTGTGACATCTTATTCACCCCTCCACTTT	CASSPVTSYSPLHF
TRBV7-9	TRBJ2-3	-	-	TGTGCCAGCAGCGCTTTAGCGGCCACAACTAGCACAGATACGCAGTATTTT	CASSALAATTSTDTQYF
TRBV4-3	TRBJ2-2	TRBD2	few	TGCGCCAGCAGCCGTTTGGGGGGCCTAGCGGGGCCCACCGGGGAGCTGTTTTTT	CASSRLGGLAGPTGELFF
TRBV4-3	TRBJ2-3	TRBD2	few	TGCGCCAGCAGCCCGGGACTAGCGGGCACAGATACGCAGTATTTT	CASSPGLAGTDTQYF
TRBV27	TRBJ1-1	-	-	TGTGCCAGCAGTTTATGGGGGGGCGCGGGCACTGAAGCTTTCTTT	CASSLWGGAGTEAFF
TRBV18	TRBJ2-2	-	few	TGTGCCAGCTCACTACAGGTGACCTCGACCGGGGAGCTGTTTTTT	CASSLQVTSTGELFF
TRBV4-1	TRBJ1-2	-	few	TGCGCCAGCAGCCAAGGAGACTATGGCTACACCTTC	CASSQGDYGYTF
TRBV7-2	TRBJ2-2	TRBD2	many	TGTGCCAGCAGAACAGCGGGGTTCGGGGAGCTGTTTTTT	CASRTAGFGELFF
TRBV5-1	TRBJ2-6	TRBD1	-	TGCGCCAGCAGCTTGGAGCCCGGGACAGGGGGTACTGGGGCCAACGTCCTGACTTTC	CASSLEPGTGGTGANVLTF
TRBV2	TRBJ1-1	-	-	TGTGCCAGCAGTGTTGGCCCAGGGTACACTGAAGCTTTCTTT	CASSVGPGYTEAFF
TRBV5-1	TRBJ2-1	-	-	TGCGCCAGCAGCTTGGGTCGGGGTAATGAGCAGTTCTTC	CASSLGRGNEQFF
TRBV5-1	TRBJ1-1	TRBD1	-	TGCGCCAGCAGCGTTACAGGGGGCGAAGGAACTGAAGCTTTCTTT	CASSVTGGEGTEAFF
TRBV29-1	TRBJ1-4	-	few	TGCAGCGTGAAGGAGAATTATGAAAAACTGTTTTTT	CSVKENYEKLFF
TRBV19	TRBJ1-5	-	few	TGTGCCACCTCCCCGGGAAGGGCCCATCAGCCCCAGCATTTT	CATSPGRAHQPQHF
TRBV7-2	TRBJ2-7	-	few	TGTGCCAGCAGCCCATTGGGACTCCCTGGGAAGTACTTC	CASSPLGLPGKYF
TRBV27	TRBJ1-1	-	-	TGTGCCAGCGGGGCAGGGAACATGAACACTGAAGCTTTCTTT	CASGAGNMNTEAFF
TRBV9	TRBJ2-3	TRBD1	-	TGTGCCAGCAGCCCACGGACAGGGGCTAGCACAGATACGCAGTATTTT	CASSPRTGASTDTQYF
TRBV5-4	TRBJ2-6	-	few	TGTGCCAGCAGCCTCCCGGTGCAGGGATCTGGGGCCAACGTCCTGACTTTC	CASSLPVQGSGANVLTF
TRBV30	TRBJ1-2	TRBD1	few	TGTGCCTGGACCGACACTCACAGGGGAGGCTACACCTTC	CAWTDTHRGGYTF
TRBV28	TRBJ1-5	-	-	TGTGCCAGCAGCCCGGGGGACGGGGGGACTCAGCCCCAGCATTTT	CASSPGDGGTQPQHF
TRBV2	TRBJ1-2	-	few	TGTGCCAGCATTCTTAACTATGGCTACACCTTC	CASILNYGYTF
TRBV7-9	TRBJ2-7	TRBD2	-	TGTGCCAGCAGCTTAGTTCCTAGCGGCTACGAGCAGTACTTC	CASSLVPSGYEQYF
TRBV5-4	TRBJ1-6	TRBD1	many	TGTGCCAGCAGCCCAGGACAGGGGAGTGGGTCACCCCTCCACTTT	CASSPGQGSGSPLHF
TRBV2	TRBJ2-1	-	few	TGTGCCAGCAGTGAAGCGAAGCCGGGAATTTCGATCTTC	CASSEAKPGISIF
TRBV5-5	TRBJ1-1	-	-	TGTGCCAGCAGCTCGGGGGGGCTGACTGAAGCTTTCTTT	CASSSGGLTEAFF
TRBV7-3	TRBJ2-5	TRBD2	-	TGTGCCAGCAGCCGGAGCGGGAGTGGCGAGACCCAGTACTTC	CASSRSGSGETQYF
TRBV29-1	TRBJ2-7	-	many	TGCAGCGTTGAGGTATCGAGGTACGAGCAGTACTTC	CSVEVSRYEQYF
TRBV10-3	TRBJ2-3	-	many	TGTGCCATCAGACGGGGATCGGCAGGTCAAACAGATACGCAGTATTTT	CAIRRGSAGQTDTQYF
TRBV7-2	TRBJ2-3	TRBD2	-	TGTGCCAGCAGCTTAGGGGGACTAGCGGGGACAGATACGCAGTATTTT	CASSLGGLAGTDTQYF
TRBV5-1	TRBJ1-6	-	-	TGCGCCAGCAGCTTGGGTTCGATCGGGACATGGAATTCACCCCTCCACTTT	CASSLGSIGTWNSPLHF
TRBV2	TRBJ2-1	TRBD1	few	TGTGCCAGCAGCGAGGGACAGGGGGCACGAGAGCAGTTCTTC	CASSEGQGAREQFF
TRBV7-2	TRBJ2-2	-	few	TGTGCCAGCAGCTGGGGCGGGGACACCGGGGAGCTGTTTTTT	CASSWGGDTGELFF
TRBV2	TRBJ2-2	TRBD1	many	TGTGCCAGCAGTGCCCTGGGACAGGGGGCCACCGGGGAGCTGTTTTTT	CASSALGQGATGELFF
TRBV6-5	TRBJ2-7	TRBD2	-	TGTGCCAGCAGTCTGGGAGGGGATCTCTCCTACGAGCAGTACTTC	CASSLGGDLSYEQYF
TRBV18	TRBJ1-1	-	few	TGTGCCAGCTTACAGATTAACACTGAAGCTTTCTTT	CASLQINTEAFF
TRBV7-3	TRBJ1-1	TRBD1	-	TGTGCCAGCAGCTACAGGGGGCCGGACACTGAAGCTTTCTTT	CASSYRGPDTEAFF
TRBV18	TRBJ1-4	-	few	TGTGCCAGCTCACCAGGACGGGGGAATGAAAAACTGTTTTTT	CASSPGRGNEKLFF
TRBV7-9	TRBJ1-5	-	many	TGTGCCAGCAGCAGGGGTAATCAGCCCCAGCATTTT	CASSRGNQPQHF
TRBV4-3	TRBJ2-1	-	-	TGCGCCAGCAGCCAAGAGTGGACAGGAGGGATCCATGAGCAGTTCTTC	CASSQEWTGGIHEQFF
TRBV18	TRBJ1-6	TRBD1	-	TGTGCCAGCCGGGGGACAGCGAGTTCACCCCTCCACTTT	CASRGTASSPLHF
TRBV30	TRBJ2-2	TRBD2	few	TGTGCCTGGAGTGGGCTAGCGGGGATGAACACCGGGGAGCTGTTTTTT	CAWSGLAGMNTGELFF
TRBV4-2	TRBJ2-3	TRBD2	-	TGTGCCAGCAGCCAAGGAGTAGCGGGAGGTCGAGATACGCAGTATTTT	CASSQGVAGGRDTQYF
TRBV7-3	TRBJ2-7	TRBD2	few	TGTGCCAGCAGCTCGGGACTACTTGGGGGCGAGCAGTACTTC	CASSSGLLGGEQYF
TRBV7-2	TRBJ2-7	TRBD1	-	TGTGCCAGCAGGGCAGGGGGCGCACCTGTCCAGTACTTC	CASRAGGAPVQYF